This TCR beta chain is drawn from a study of somatic mutations in cytotoxic T cells in rheumatoid arthritis. Study results and limitations: Patients with rheumatoid arthritis did not differ significantly from age-matched healthy controls in CD8+ T-cell clonality. In rheumatoid arthritis patients, unlike healthy controls, CD8+ clonality rose with age.

Per the germline V gene, CDR1 is LGHNA and CDR2 is YNFKEQ. The CDR3 loop spans 17 amino acids. V lost 2 bases, J lost 0 bases, and 7 bases stayed unmatched. Concerning this clone itself: Its cognate antigen is unknown.

The method was immunoSEQ multiplex PCR; TCRdb's version includes in-frame clones alone and lacks a portion of them. The table lists 9,000 to 13,000 clones, around three quarters of them singletons, with more than 30% in the top ten. The source material was CD8+ T cells sorted from blood. This sequence originates from an adult with rheumatoid arthritis. The chain combines TRBV4-2 with TRBJ2-4, with 7 bases lining up with TRBD1. CDR3 DNA sequence: TGTGCCAGCAGCCAACTCGACAGGGCACTAGCCAAAAACATTCAGTACTTC. This sequence encodes CASSQLDRALAKNIQYF.